The 27 T cell receptor beta chains below were found in one sample sequenced in a study of cytomegalovirus exposure and HLA in healthy donors. The method was immunoSEQ multiplex PCR; TCRdb's version includes in-frame clones alone and lacks a portion of them. The data contain about 110,000 clones, about nine tenths of them seen just once; the ten biggest clones take up roughly 2.2%. Source material: PBMCs. These receptors came from a woman aged 18 to 35 in good health and CMV-seronegative.

V and J are TRBV20-1 and TRBJ2-3; D is undetermined. V was trimmed by 7 bases and J by 6 bases, leaving 8 bases between them. This CDR3 is 10 amino acids long. Germline V gives CDR1 DFQATT, CDR2 SNEGSKA (reference sequence). In DNA form, the CDR3 reads TGCAGTGTCCCTCGTGATACGCAGTATTTT. It translates to CSVPRDTQYF.

This clone was seen once. The chain's CDR3 is CASSPGVVPYEQYF. In DNA, the CDR3 is TGTGCCAGCAGCCCCGGGGTCGTCCCCTACGAGCAGTACTTC. The genes are TRBV6-5 and TRBJ2-7; D is possibly TRBD2 (5 bases). The V gene lost 6 bases and the J gene lost 2 bases, with 14 bases spanning the gap. From germline, CDR1 is MNHEY and CDR2 SVGAGI. This CDR3 is built from 14 residues.

CDR3 DNA: TGTGCCAGCAGCTTGCCAAAGACTAGTTTAACGCAGTATTTT. Its protein product is CASSLPKTSLTQYF. The chain uses TRBV5-4 and TRBJ2-3; D might be TRBD2 (6 bases). CDR3 size: 14 residues. In germline, CDR1 is SGHNT, CDR2 YYREEE (reference sequence). V was shortened by 1 base and J by 9 bases, with 15 bases between the two germline ends.

The gene calls are TRBV9 and TRBJ2-7, with D perhaps TRBD1 (5 bases). CDR1 and CDR2 (germline): SGDLS, YYNGEE. The CDR3 spans 14 residues. Trimming stripped 0 bases from V and 5 bases from J, with 12 bases between. The CDR3 loop is CASSVGGLGDEQYF. DNA of the CDR3: TGTGCCAGCAGCGTAGGGGGTCTAGGGGACGAGCAGTACTTC.

The chain carries TRBV5-1 and TRBJ1-4; D call uncertain. The CDR3 is 14 amino acids. V was trimmed by 1 base and J by 8 bases, leaving 12 bases between them. Germline V gene lookup returns CDR1 SGHRS and CDR2 YFSETQ. CDR3 sequence: CASSLLGASEKLFF. CDR3 nucleotides: TGCGCCAGCAGCTTGTTGGGAGCAAGCGAAAAACTGTTTTTT.

This chain connects TRBV2 to TRBJ1-1; TRBD1 matches 8 bases. Germline CDR1 and CDR2: SNHLY and FYNNEI. V was clipped by 6 bases and J by 1 base; unmatched bases: 7. The CDR3 length is 15 residues. CDR3 protein: CASRIYGTGNTEAFF. The CDR3 DNA is TGTGCCAGCAGGATCTATGGGACAGGGAACACTGAAGCTTTCTTT.

V gene TRBV25-1 combines with J gene TRBJ1-4, with D tentatively TRBD1 (5 bases). CDR3 length: 11 amino acids. Trimming shortened V by 4 bases and J by 14 bases, and 11 bases separated the two germline ends. Germline lookup yields CDR1 MGHDK and CDR2 SYGVNS. CDR3 DNA sequence: TGTGCCAGCAGTGGGGGCCTGGTCCTGTTTTTT. It translates to CASSGGLVLFF.

V usage is TRBV19 and J usage is TRBJ2-7; 7 nucleotides align to TRBD1. Unmatched junction bases numbered 7, after V lost 11 bases and J lost 0 bases. This CDR3 spans 13 amino acids. Germline-derived CDR1 and CDR2 are LNHDA and SQIVND (reference sequence). The CDR3 nucleotides are TGTGCCTCCCACAGGGGCGACTCCTACGAGCAGTACTTC. It encodes CASHRGDSYEQYF.

The J gene is TRBJ1-2, the V gene TRBV5-5; D may be TRBD1 (5 bases). CDR1 and CDR2 from the germline V gene are SGHKS and YYEKEE (reference sequence). Trimming stripped 0 bases from V and 0 bases from J, with 15 bases between. This CDR3 is 17 amino acids long. The CDR3 bases are TGTGCCAGCAGCTTGGCACCCTCTCCGACAGCTAACTATGGCTACACCTTC. This codes for CASSLAPSPTANYGYTF.

This sequence joins TRBV27 and TRBJ1-2; TRBD1 might be the D (5 bases). Trimming shortened V by 6 bases and J by 6 bases, and 20 bases separated the two germline ends. The CDR3 spans 15 residues. Germline loops: CDR1 MNHEY, CDR2 SMNVEV (reference sequence). The CDR3 reads CASRAHNVQGHGYTF. DNA of the CDR3: TGTGCCAGCAGAGCCCACAACGTTCAGGGTCATGGCTACACCTTC.

The CDR3: CASSLLAGDSPSTDTQYF. For the CDR3, the DNA is TGTGCCAGCAGCTTACTAGCGGGAGACTCCCCTAGCACAGATACGCAGTATTTT. The chain carries TRBV5-6 and TRBJ2-3, with 11 bases that match TRBD2. Germline-derived CDR1 and CDR2 are SGHDT and YYEEEE. The CDR3 loop spans 18 amino acids. Trimming took 2 bases from V and 0 from J; bases not matched to a gene: 8. The full variable domain, completed using reference TRBV5-6 and TRBJ2-3, is DAGVTQSPTHLIKTRGQQVTLRCSPKSGHDTVSWYQQALGQGPQFIFQYYEEEERQRGNFPDRFSGHQFPNYSSELNVNALLLGDSALYLCASSLLAGDSPSTDTQYFGPGTRLTVL.

V gene TRBV7-2 combines with J gene TRBJ2-3; D is possibly TRBD2 (6 bases). The CDR3 sequence is 18 residues long. Trimming stripped 3 bases from V and 3 bases from J, with 22 bases between. The germline V gene encodes CDR1 SGHTA and CDR2 FQGNSA. CDR3 amino acids: CASSFNPLYLASTDTQYF. The CDR3 DNA is TGTGCCAGCAGCTTTAACCCCCTCTATCTAGCGTCTACAGATACGCAGTATTTT.

This clone has a single count. J is TRBJ2-5 and V is TRBV5-1; TRBD1 matches 8 bases. Germline-derived CDR1 and CDR2 are SGHRS and YFSETQ. This CDR3 comprises 16 residues. V trimming: 0 bases; J trimming: 3 bases; junction bases outside the gene matches: 7. CDR3 in DNA: TGCGCCAGCAGCTTGGCAACCCAGGGGGCGGAAGAGACCCAGTACTTC. Protein product: CASSLATQGAEETQYF.

The gene calls are TRBV27 and TRBJ2-7, with no clear D. The length of the CDR3 is 13 residues. Germline CDR1 reads MNHEY; CDR2 reads SMNVEV (reference sequence). V gave up 0 bases and J gave up 5 bases, with 8 bases separating them. The CDR3 coding sequence is TGTGCCAGCAGTTTATCGAAGCATCACGAGCAGTACTTC. This translates into CASSLSKHHEQYF.

The chain combines TRBV19 with TRBJ2-7; tentative D call: TRBD2 (5 bases). Germline V gene sequence: CDR1 LNHDA, CDR2 SQIVND (reference sequence). The CDR3 is made up of 13 amino acids. Trimming removed 6 bases from V and 3 bases from J, with 12 bases in between. This CDR3 reads CASRAAGGYEQYF. In DNA, the CDR3 is TGTGCCAGTAGGGCCGCGGGTGGCTACGAGCAGTACTTC.

V and J are TRBV28 and TRBJ1-4; 7 bases are a match to TRBD1. CDR1 is MDHEN, CDR2 SYDVKM, per germline. This CDR3 has 14 residues. V dropped 2 bases and J dropped 4; count of bases not matched to a gene: 1. CDR3 amino acids: CASSLRQGNEKLFF. The CDR3 DNA is TGTGCCAGCAGTTTAAGACAGGGTAATGAAAAACTGTTTTTT.

The table lists this clone with a count of one. This chain connects TRBV7-6 to TRBJ2-3; 7 bases align to TRBD2. The CDR3 spans 15 residues. Losses at the gene ends were 0 bases for V and 3 bases for J; bases not matched to a gene: 3. Germline V lookup: CDR1 SGHVS, CDR2 FNYEAQ. The CDR3 protein is CASSLAGGPTDTQYF. Written as DNA, the CDR3 is TGTGCCAGCAGCTTAGCGGGAGGGCCTACAGATACGCAGTATTTT.

This chain uses TRBV7-9 with TRBJ2-3; 7 positions match TRBD1. V shed 5 bases, J shed 3 bases, and the junction held 8 bases outside the gene matches. The germline gives CDR1 SEHNR, CDR2 FQNEAQ (reference sequence). CDR3 length: 15 residues. This CDR3 reads CASSTNRGETDTQYF. The DNA for the CDR3 is TGTGCCAGCAGCACCAACAGGGGTGAAACAGATACGCAGTATTTT.

The chain carries TRBV29-1 and TRBJ2-7, with 10 bases matching TRBD1. Per germline, CDR1 SQVTM and CDR2 ANQGSEA. This CDR3 has 13 amino acids. J was trimmed by 6 bases and V by 3 bases; bases with no gene match: 5. CDR3 DNA: TGCAGCGTTGACGGGACAGGGGCAGGCGAGCAGTACTTC. Translated: CSVDGTGAGEQYF.

This chain links TRBV30 with TRBJ1-2; D may be TRBD1 (5 bases). The CDR3 has 13 residues. V shed 1 base and J shed 6 bases, with 12 bases lying between them. Per germline, CDR1 GTSNPN and CDR2 SVGIG (reference sequence). Written as DNA, the CDR3 is TGTGCCTGGAGTGATGGGGGGGGTGATGGCTACACCTTC. Translation gives CAWSDGGGDGYTF. The variable domain in full, completed from reference TRBV30 and TRBJ1-2, reads SQTIHQWPATLVQPVGSPLSLECTVEGTSNPNLYWYRQAAGRGLQLLFYSVGIGQISSEVPQNLSASRPQDRQFILSSKKLLLSDSGFYLCAWSDGGGDGYTFGSGTRLTVV.

The chain is built from TRBV2 and TRBJ1-1; D gene unclear. This CDR3 is built from 17 residues. Trimming removed 2 bases from V and 1 base from J, with 17 bases in between. In germline, CDR1 is SNHLY, CDR2 FYNNEI. This CDR3 reads CASSEKETLRENTEAFF. The CDR3 bases are TGTGCCAGCAGTGAAAAGGAAACTCTTCGGGAGAACACTGAAGCTTTCTTT.

This chain uses TRBV4-3 with TRBJ2-1, with 8 bases identical to TRBD2. The CDR3 runs to 18 residues. After removal of 4 bases from V and 0 bases from J, the junction contained 11 bases not matched to a gene. CDR1 LGHNA and CDR2 YSLEER come from the germline V gene. CDR3 sequence: CASSRGGGGGSSYNEQFF. The CDR3 bases are TGCGCCAGCAGCCGAGGGGGGGGCGGGGGGAGCTCCTACAATGAGCAGTTCTTC.

The gene calls are TRBV4-2 and TRBJ2-5; 8 bases map to TRBD2. CDR3 size: 15 residues. V dropped 1 base and J dropped 3; count of bases not matched to a gene: 4. Germline values: CDR1 LGHNA, CDR2 YNFKEQ. The CDR3 sequence: CASSQGDSGEETQYF. For the CDR3, the DNA is TGTGCCAGCAGCCAAGGTGATAGCGGGGAAGAGACCCAGTACTTC.

The rearrangement links TRBV6-4 to TRBJ2-3, with 10 bases aligning to TRBD2. Germline CDR1 MRHNA, CDR2 SNTAGT. The CDR3 sequence is 15 residues long. V shed 3 bases, J shed 5 bases, and the junction held 5 bases outside the gene matches. CDR3 sequence: CASSDGAGGVDTQYF. The CDR3 nucleotides are TGTGCCAGCAGTGATGGAGCGGGAGGGGTAGATACGCAGTATTTT.

Points on this clone: This specimen includes other DNA sequences encoding the same CDR3. The chain recombines TRBV7-9 with TRBJ2-3; D call uncertain. The CDR3 covers 14 residues. Germline CDR1 is SEHNR and CDR2 is FQNEAQ (reference sequence). Trimming removed 1 base at V and 6 bases at J, with 11 bases between. The CDR3 DNA follows: TGTGCCAGCAGCTTAGGAGGCTTAACTGATACGCAGTATTTT. It codes for CASSLGGLTDTQYF.

The chain links TRBV7-3 to TRBJ2-7, with a weak D call TRBD1 (5 bases). From germline, CDR1 is SGHTA and CDR2 FQGTGA. The CDR3 runs to 14 residues. Trimming took off 2 bases at V and 4 bases at J, with 12 bases between the two ends. The CDR3: CASSLGAGPYEQYF. The CDR3 bases are TGTGCCAGCAGCTTAGGCGCAGGGCCATACGAGCAGTACTTC.

The V call is TRBV18, the J call TRBJ1-1; D gene uncertain. Trimming left V 6 bases short and J 0 bases short, with 11 bases between. Germline V gene lookup returns CDR1 KGHSH and CDR2 LQKENI. The CDR3 runs 14 residues. This chain's CDR3 is CASSELGMNTEAFF. The CDR3 DNA sequence: TGTGCCAGCTCCGAATTGGGCATGAACACTGAAGCTTTCTTT.